Each of the 9 T cell receptor beta chains below was sequenced from the same sample in a study of blood T cell repertoires in COVID-19. TCRdb's table, derived via immunoSEQ multiplex PCR, lists solely in-frame clones and lacks some. The table has over 200,000 clones, roughly 89% seen once. What was sequenced was PBMCs or T cells enriched from blood (not recorded which). These receptors originate from a woman under 40 with acute COVID-19.

This clone was observed a few times. The gene calls are TRBV30 and TRBJ1-6; D not resolved. This CDR3 is built from 13 residues. Looked up from germline, CDR1 is GTSNPN and CDR2 is SVGIG (reference sequence). Trimming removed 5 bases from V and 9 bases from J, with 14 bases in between. DNA of the CDR3: TGTGCCTGGGGCAAGATTAGTGGTTCACCCCTCCACTTT. Translated, it gives CAWGKISGSPLHF.

The chain carries TRBV19 and TRBJ1-4; TRBD1 is a possible D gene (6 bases). V shed 8 bases and J shed 8 bases, with 15 bases lying between them. The CDR3 sequence is 13 residues long. Germline-derived CDR1 and CDR2 are LNHDA and SQIVND (reference sequence). CDR3 bases: TGTGCCAGTTCCCAGGGGACGGGCGAAAAACTGTTTTTT. Protein sequence: CASSQGTGEKLFF.

This chain connects TRBV18 to TRBJ1-2; tentatively, D is TRBD1 (6 bases). The germline V gene encodes CDR1 KGHSH and CDR2 LQKENI. This CDR3 has 15 residues. Trimming left V 3 bases short and J 4 bases short, with 15 bases between. The CDR3 DNA reads as TGTGCCAGCTCACCCTTTCCGACAGGAACCTATGGCTACACCTTC. It yields the protein CASSPFPTGTYGYTF. Complete variable domain (other parts from reference TRBV18 and TRBJ1-2): NAGVMQNPRHLVRRRGQEARLRCSPMKGHSHVYWYRQLPEEGLKFMVYLQKENIIDESGMPKERFSAEFPKEGPSILRIQQVVRGDSAAYFCASSPFPTGTYGYTFGSGTRLTVV.

The J gene is TRBJ1-2, the V gene TRBV7-2; D is possibly TRBD1 (6 bases). The CDR3 covers 14 residues. Germline CDR1 reads SGHTA; CDR2 reads FQGNSA. Deletions cut 2 bases from V and 2 bases from J, with 9 bases between. CDR3 region: CASSLHRENYGYTF. CDR3 bases: TGTGCCAGCAGCTTACACAGGGAGAACTATGGCTACACCTTC.

The chain has TRBV28 and TRBJ1-2; TRBD1 agrees at 10 bases. The CDR3 contains 15 residues. The V and J ends lost 2 bases and 7 bases, in that order; junction bases with no gene match: 7. CDR1 MDHEN and CDR2 SYDVKM come from the germline V gene. As DNA, the CDR3 is TGTGCCAGCAGTTTACCTAGACAGGGGGCGCGTGGCTACACCTTC. Amino acid sequence: CASSLPRQGARGYTF.

This clone was recorded only once. This chain uses TRBV18 with TRBJ2-1; 10 positions agree with TRBD1. The germline V gene has CDR1 KGHSH and CDR2 LQKENI. The CDR3 sequence is 16 residues long. J lost 2 bases, V lost 4 bases, and 5 bases had no gene match. The CDR3 here is CASSRDRGRTYNEQFF. CDR3 nucleotides: TGTGCCAGCTCACGGGACAGGGGCAGGACCTACAATGAGCAGTTCTTC.

J is TRBJ1-4 and V is TRBV20-1; D not certain. Trimming cost V 6 bases and J 4 bases, with 6 bases left between them. The length of the CDR3 is 11 residues. CDR1 and CDR2 (germline): DFQATT, SNEGSKA (reference sequence). The CDR3 is CSAEFNEKLFF. In DNA form, the CDR3 reads TGCAGTGCAGAGTTTAATGAAAAACTGTTTTTT.

The chain employs TRBV4-1 and TRBJ1-5; 8 bases are a match to TRBD1. This CDR3 is built from 15 residues. Trimming removed 2 bases from V and 6 bases from J; junction bases left unmatched: 6. CDR1 is MGHRA, CDR2 YSYEKL, per germline. In DNA, the CDR3 is TGCGCCAGCAGCCAAATCGACAGGGGAAGTCAGCCCCAGCATTTT. This gives the protein CASSQIDRGSQPQHF.

The chain recombines TRBV24-1 with TRBJ2-3, with D perhaps TRBD2 (5 bases). Germline CDR1 and CDR2: KGHDR and SFDVKD. The CDR3 has 14 amino acids. The V end was cut by 4 bases, the J end by 2 bases, with 9 bases between. Here the CDR3 DNA reads TGTGCCACCAGTGAAGCGGCCTACACAGATACGCAGTATTTT. Translated: CATSEAAYTDTQYF.